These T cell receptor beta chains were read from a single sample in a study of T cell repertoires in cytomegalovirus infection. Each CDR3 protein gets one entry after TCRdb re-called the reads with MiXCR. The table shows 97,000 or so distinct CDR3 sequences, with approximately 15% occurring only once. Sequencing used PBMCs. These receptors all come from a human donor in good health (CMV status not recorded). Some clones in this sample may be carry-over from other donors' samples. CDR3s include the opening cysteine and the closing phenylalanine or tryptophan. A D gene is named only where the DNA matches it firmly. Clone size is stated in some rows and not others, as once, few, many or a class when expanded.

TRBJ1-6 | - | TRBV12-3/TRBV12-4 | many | TGTGCCAGCAGCCTAACAGGATCCTATAATTCACCCCTCCACTTT | CASSLTGSYNSPLHF
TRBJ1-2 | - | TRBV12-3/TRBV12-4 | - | TGTGCCAGCAGTGGAGGGGGTTATGGCTACACCTTC | CASSGGGYGYTF
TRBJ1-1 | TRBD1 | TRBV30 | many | TGTGCCTGGAGATTGACAGGGCAGACTGAAGCTTTCTTT | CAWRLTGQTEAFF
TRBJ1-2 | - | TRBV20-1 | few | TGCAGTGCTAGCCCACAGGGCGGGGGCTACACCTTC | CSASPQGGGYTF
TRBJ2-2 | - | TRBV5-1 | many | TGCGCCAGCAGCACCAAGACAGCTTCCACCGGGGAGCTGTTTTTT | CASSTKTASTGELFF
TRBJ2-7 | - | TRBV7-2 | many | TGTGCCAGCAGCTTGCTCCCGGGGGCCTACGAGCAGTACTTC | CASSLLPGAYEQYF
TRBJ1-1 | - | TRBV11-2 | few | TGTGCCAGCAGCTGGACACTTGGAGCTTTCTTT | CASSWTLGAFF
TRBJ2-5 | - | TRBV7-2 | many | TGTGCCAGCAGCTCTTATCCCGGACAAGAGACCCAGTACTTC | CASSSYPGQETQYF
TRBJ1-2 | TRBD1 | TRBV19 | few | TGTGCCACCTTAGACAGGGGCGAGCAAGGCTACACCTTC | CATLDRGEQGYTF
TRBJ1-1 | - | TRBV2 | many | TGTGCCAGCAGGGATTCCGGGACAAGTGAGCCTTTCTTT | CASRDSGTSEPFF